This T cell receptor beta chain was recovered during a study of cytomegalovirus exposure and HLA in healthy donors (dated by TCRdb to about 2017). Concerning the study at large: The 500 to 700 repertoires of the first cohort and the 95 to 150 validation repertoires were produced on the same platform, according to a later analysis. The aim of the study was to test whether cataloging public T cell receptors could identify signatures of past pathogen exposure. Along with the approximately 650-subject first cohort, a separate validation cohort of more than 90 different subjects was used. The study combined high-throughput TCR immunosequencing, statistical association of individual TCRs with disease status, and machine learning to predict cytomegalovirus infection status. Results the study describes overall, beyond this receptor: A later analysis had no HLA typing for the validation cohort, so co-occurrence there was scored across all 110 or so repertoires. In vitro tests confirmed that three of the cytomegalovirus-associated TCR beta chains recognize cytomegalovirus antigens. In the study, around 150 TCR beta chains were listed as associated with cytomegalovirus. Cytomegalovirus status was reported to be diagnosed by the classifier with high specificity and sensitivity in both the original and validation cohorts. While some public TCRs were present in many individuals, most TCR sequences turned up only very rarely across donors. According to the authors, the approach could potentially be generalized to other disease states and immunological phenotypes. In a later analysis, TCRs clustered in the first cohort were found to also tend to co-occur in the 120 or so validation repertoires, with 94% of cluster scores above 0.

Library generation was performed with the immunoSEQ multiplex PCR assay. On the study's bioinformatics: A statistical classification framework was developed to diagnose cytomegalovirus status using the catalog of TCR beta chain sequences. Drawn from immuneACCESS, this table holds only the in-frame rearrangements with V and J called that TCRdb kept. Clones are partly lost; checked studies trace under half to an unresolved V gene and leave the rest unexplained. The DNA gave D and trimming, while V, J and clone size come from that table. The sample table contains some 340,000 clones; only one count was recorded for around 90% of them. The top ten clones comprise about 1.2% of the sample. Details on this clone: The antigen it binds to is not known. No quality values exist for individual bases; no much larger clone is one base distant.

The donors were included in the validation cohort of some 120 subjects, a group kept apart from the roughly 670-subject first cohort. The receptor was derived from a woman in her 30s in good health and CMV-seropositive. The sequenced material came from PBMCs.

The nucleotides read TGTGCCAGCAGTCCCCACGGGACTAGCGGGTTACAGGTGGATACGCAGTATTTT. Translation gives CASSPHGTSGLQVDTQYF. The rearranged chain carries TRBV28 and TRBJ2-3; TRBD2 agrees with 12 junctional bases. CDR1 and CDR2 are drawn from the germline V gene: MDHEN, SYDVKM. Trimmed from V: 5 bases; trimmed from J: 6 bases; junction bases lacking a gene match: 15. The CDR3, cysteine through phenylalanine, is 18 amino acids long. Left in the record is the CDR3 DNA by itself, 54 bases read in frame from the first base.